The present T cell receptor beta chain was sequenced within a study of blood T cell repertoires in COVID-19. Across the whole study: Sites in the United States, Italy and Spain provided acute and convalescent COVID-19 samples. PBMCs, B-cell-depleted T cells, or T cells provided the cDNA or gDNA that made up the material.

Authors' data handling: Nucleated cell counts were estimated from reference gene primer amplification. Clones were read by immunoSEQ multiplex PCR, and TCRdb kept only the in-frame ones, dropping some. V, J and clone size reflect that table, while D and trimming were determined from the DNA. The sample consists of under 150,000 clones, roughly 86% of them appearing once. V lost 2 bases, J lost 0 bases, and 5 bases lay in between. The CDR3 covers 14 residues. CDR1 is MNHEY and CDR2 is SMNVEV in the germline V gene (reference sequence). Source material: peripheral blood. This chain links TRBV27 with TRBJ1-5; D is unclear. This TCR was recovered from a human donor in a cohort sampled during active COVID-19. This chain's CDR3 is CASSLVHSNQPQHF. The CDR3 region has the DNA TGTGCCAGCAGTTTAGTACATAGCAATCAGCCCCAGCATTTT.